This T cell receptor beta chain originates from a study of blood T cell repertoires in COVID-19. TCRdb keeps only in-frame clones here, not all; method: immunoSEQ multiplex PCR. This repertoire shows just under 350,000 clones, more than 75% found once; its top ten account for 2.5% to 4%. Germline values: CDR1 SEHNR, CDR2 FQNEAQ (reference sequence). With 1 base removed from V and 2 bases from J, the gap between germline ends came to 16 bases. The CDR3 loop spans 17 amino acids. V usage is TRBV7-9 and J usage is TRBJ2-3; possibly TRBD2 for D (5 bases). This clonotype originated in a woman aged 18 to 35 who had recovered from COVID-19. The sequencing sample was made of peripheral blood. The CDR3 nucleotides are TGTGCCAGCAGCTTAGGAAGCGGACGGCGGCTCACAGATACGCAGTATTTT. This sequence encodes CASSLGSGRRLTDTQYF.